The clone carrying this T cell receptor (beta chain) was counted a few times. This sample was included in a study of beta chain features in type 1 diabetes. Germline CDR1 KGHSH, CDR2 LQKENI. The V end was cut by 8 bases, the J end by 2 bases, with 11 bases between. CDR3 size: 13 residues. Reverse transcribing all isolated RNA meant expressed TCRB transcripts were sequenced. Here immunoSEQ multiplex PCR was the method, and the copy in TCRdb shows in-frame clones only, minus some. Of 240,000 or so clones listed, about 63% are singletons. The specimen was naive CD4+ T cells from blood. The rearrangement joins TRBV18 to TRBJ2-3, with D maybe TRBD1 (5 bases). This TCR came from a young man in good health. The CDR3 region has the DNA TGTGCCAGCCGCAGGGTAGCCACAGATACGCAGTATTTT. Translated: CASRRVATDTQYF.